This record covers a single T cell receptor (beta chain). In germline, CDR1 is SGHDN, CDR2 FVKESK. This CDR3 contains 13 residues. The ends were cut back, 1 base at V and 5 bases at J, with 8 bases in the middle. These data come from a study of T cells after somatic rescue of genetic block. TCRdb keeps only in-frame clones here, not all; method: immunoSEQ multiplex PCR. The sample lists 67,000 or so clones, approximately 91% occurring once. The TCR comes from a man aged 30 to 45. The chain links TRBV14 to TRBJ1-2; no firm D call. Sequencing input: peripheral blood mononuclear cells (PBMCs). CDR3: CASSQGSGYGYTF. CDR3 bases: TGTGCCAGCAGCCAAGGATCAGGTTATGGCTACACCTTC.